This TCR beta chain was retrieved from a study of siplizumab effects on memory and regulatory T cells. Profiled with immunoSEQ multiplex PCR; TCRdb holds only in-frame clones, not every one. Of approximately 82,000 clones in the sample, about 87% were seen once. Whole-study results and caveats: Siplizumab significantly decreased alloreactive sequences from unstimulated CD4+ memory cells. Greater diversity than memory cells seemed evident in naive T cells, which also appeared to be major alloresponse contributors.

The CDR3 covers 12 residues. The germline V gene encodes CDR1 SGDLS and CDR2 YYNGEE. V was pared by 0 bases and J by 3 bases, with 2 bases between. On this clone itself: Its cognate antigen is unknown. Distinct nucleotide sequences in the sample also encode this CDR3.

Sequencing used Tregs sorted from blood. V and J are TRBV9 and TRBJ2-3; D is undetermined. The sequence was obtained from a human donor in good health. CDR3 in amino acids: CASSVATDTQYF. The CDR3 DNA sequence: TGTGCCAGCAGCGTAGCTACAGATACGCAGTATTTT.